This T cell receptor (beta chain) was observed in a study of vaccination effects on CD4 cells after COVID-19. Trimming took 2 bases from V and 5 from J; bases not matched to a gene: 10. Germline loops: CDR1 KGHSH, CDR2 LQKENI. There are 16 residues in the CDR3. Culturing for more than 9 days preceded CD4+ T cell isolation. The person's infection with SARS-CoV-2, confirmed by PCR, took place between March and December 2020. To note about this clone: As yet, its antigen is unknown.

TCRdb keeps only in-frame clones here, not all; method: immunoSEQ multiplex PCR. The data show 45,000 to 50,000 clones, with 76% seen just once and around 11% held by the top ten. The sample consisted of CD4+ T cells from PBMCs cultured without peptide, taken before COVID-19 vaccination. This TCR was recovered from a human donor who had a prior SARS-CoV-2 infection. The V gene is TRBV18, the J gene TRBJ2-5; 8 bases are a match to TRBD2. For the CDR3, the DNA is TGTGCCAGCTCACCATACGGACTAGCTGTAGGGGAGACCCAGTACTTC. This encodes CASSPYGLAVGETQYF. The complete variable domain, with remaining parts taken from reference TRBV18 and TRBJ2-5, reads NAGVMQNPRHLVRRRGQEARLRCSPMKGHSHVYWYRQLPEEGLKFMVYLQKENIIDESGMPKERFSAEFPKEGPSILRIQQVVRGDSAAYFCASSPYGLAVGETQYFGPGTRLLVL.